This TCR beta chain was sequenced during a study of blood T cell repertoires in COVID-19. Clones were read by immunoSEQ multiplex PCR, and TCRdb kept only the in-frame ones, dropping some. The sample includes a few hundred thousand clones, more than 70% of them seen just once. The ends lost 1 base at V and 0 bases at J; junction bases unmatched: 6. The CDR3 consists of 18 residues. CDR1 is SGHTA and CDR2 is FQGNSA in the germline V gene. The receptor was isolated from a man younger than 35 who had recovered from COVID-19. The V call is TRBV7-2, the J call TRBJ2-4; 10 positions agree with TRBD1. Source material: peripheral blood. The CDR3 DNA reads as TGTGCCAGCAGCTTAGGGGACAGGGGTACTTTAGCCAAAAACATTCAGTACTTC. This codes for CASSLGDRGTLAKNIQYF.